This note documents a single T cell receptor (beta chain) sequence. Its specific antigen is unknown. No quality values exist for individual bases; no much larger clone is one base distant. TCRbeta CDR3 regions were amplified from genomic DNA using the immunoSEQ Assay, a bias-controlled multiplex PCR. For the original study's pipeline: Within the assay, amplification of reference gene primers was used to estimate how many nucleated cells each sample contained. Sequence reads were collapsed and filtered to measure the absolute abundance of every unique TCRbeta CDR3 rearrangement. For each sample, productive Simpson clonality was calculated by taking the square root of Simpson's diversity index across productive rearrangements. In TCRdb, the immuneACCESS table is reduced to in-frame sequences with V and J assigned. These tables do not hold every clone; where another copy was compared, an unresolved V gene accounts for under half, and the others remain unexplained. That table furnishes V, J and clone size, whereas the DNA furnished D and trimming. The sample yields some 150,000 clones; around 81% were counted once. The biggest ten clones account for approximately 3.8% of the sample.

For CDR1 and CDR2, the germline V gene lists KGHDR and SFDVKD. A distance of 16 bases separates the germline ends of V and J, which lose 1 base and 7 bases respectively. The CDR3, cysteine through phenylalanine, is 15 amino acids long. Just the 45-base CDR3 DNA is kept, in frame starting at base 1. The sample originates from a study of blood T cell repertoires in COVID-19 (dated by TCRdb to the early 2020s). For the study in its entirety: Collaborator samples came from the United States, Italy and Spain and covered acute and convalescent phases of COVID-19. The repertoires were released in a freely available public database intended as a resource for research on the immune response to SARS-CoV-2. Where available, HLA class I and class II types were taken from metadata supplied by the sample provider and were not determined by assay-based typing. The prospective study material was composed of cDNA or gDNA derived from T cells, B-cell-depleted T cells, or PBMCs. Deeply sampled blood TCRbeta repertoires from subjects exposed to, actively infected with, or recovered from COVID-19 were included in the dataset. The sample metadata nearly always contained a de-identified subject ID, COVID-19 status, age in years and sex. The samples were drawn from two sources: the first 160 participants of the ongoing ImmuneRACE study, and 950 to 1,500 subjects contributed by 6 global collaborators.

Findings and caveats that apply to the study as a whole: The amount of clinical and demographic metadata varied by source and participant and was provided uncurated.

The collaborating institutions used their own protocols to collect whole blood in K2EDTA tubes. For TCRbeta analysis, collaborators shipped samples in one of three forms: frozen whole blood, isolated PBMCs, or DNA extracted from either of those sample types. The specimen was peripheral blood. The sequence derives from a woman in her sixties with acute or convalescent COVID-19. The rearranged segments are TRBV24-1 and TRBJ2-7, and TRBD2 may be the D gene, going by 6 matching bases. The nucleotide sequence is TGTGCCACCAGTGATTTCGTGGGGGGAACTTGGGAGCAGTACTTC. Translation gives CATSDFVGGTWEQYF.